The 29 T cell receptor beta chains in this list originate from one sample, sequenced in a study of CXCR3-negative and CXCR3-positive naive CD8 T cells. UMI-labeled 5' RACE yielded the TRB cDNA libraries. Following a re-call of the 5' RACE reads, TCRdb has one entry per CDR3 protein and lacks DNA. The sample's table shows approximately 5,000 distinct CDR3 sequences. The sequenced sample was naive CXCR3- CD8+ T cells from blood. Subset described: CD45RO-CCR7+CD27+CD95- naive CD8+ T cells lacking CXCR3 (TNR3-). The receptors shown here come from a human donor in good health. Some clones in this sample may be carry-over from other donors' samples.

The CDR3 here is CSVDNGLAGSYNEQFF. The V gene is TRBV29-1, the J gene TRBJ2-1; no DNA is available, so the TRBD2 call from TCRdb remains unchecked. Germline CDR1 reads SQVTM; CDR2 reads ANQGSEA. CDR3 length: 16 amino acids.

The chain has TRBV4-1 and TRBJ1-6; without DNA, the TCRdb call of TRBD1 cannot be checked. Germline assignment: CDR1 MGHRA and CDR2 YSYEKL. CDR3 length: 15 residues. CDR3 loop: CASSQGDRGDSPLHF.

The V call is TRBV29-1, the J call TRBJ2-7; TCRdb calls TRBD1, which cannot be checked without DNA. Germline V lookup: CDR1 SQVTM, CDR2 ANQGSEA. The CDR3 sequence is 15 residues long. The CDR3 reads CSVEGVREGFGEQYF.

The rearrangement joins TRBV6-5 to TRBJ1-3; TCRdb calls TRBD1, which cannot be checked without DNA. Germline-derived CDR1 and CDR2 are MNHEY and SVGAGI. This CDR3 has 15 residues. CDR3 amino acids: CASSYGAGSGNTIYF.

In terms of frequency, this clonotype is medium-sized. V gene TRBV9 combines with J gene TRBJ2-3. The germline CDR1 and CDR2 sequences are SGDLS and YYNGEE. This CDR3 spans 14 amino acids. CDR3 sequence reads: CASSVEAAVDTQYF.

The rearrangement links TRBV29-1 to TRBJ2-1; checking the TCRdb D call of TRBD1 is not possible without DNA. The CDR3 contains 14 residues. The germline gives CDR1 SQVTM, CDR2 ANQGSEA. Here the CDR3 reads CSVEFGGGINEQFF.

V gene TRBV29-1 combines with J gene TRBJ2-7; TCRdb names TRBD1, which stays unverified in the absence of DNA. Germline V gene data show CDR1 as SQVTM and CDR2 as ANQGSEA. The CDR3 consists of 12 residues. This CDR3 is CSVEPQVGEQYF.

This clonotype is labeled medium-sized (0.01 to 0.1%) based on frequency. The chain has TRBV2 and TRBJ2-1; TCRdb outputs TRBD2, but without DNA this stays unchecked. Germline V gives CDR1 SNHLY, CDR2 FYNNEI. This CDR3 has 19 amino acids. The CDR3 here is CASSEEGLALQSSYNEQFF.

This clonotype shows up as medium-sized (0.01 to 0.1%) by frequency. The V gene is TRBV6-2 or TRBV6-3, the J gene TRBJ2-1. CDR1 is MNHEY and CDR2 is SVGEGT in the germline V gene. The CDR3 is 14 amino acids. The CDR3 protein is CAIGNDFTAEEQFF.

Measured by frequency, this clonotype is medium-sized. J is TRBJ2-1 and V is TRBV29-1. The germline gives CDR1 SQVTM, CDR2 ANQGSEA. The CDR3 spans 16 residues. CDR3 amino acids: CSVEPTRQSSYNEQFF.

The rearrangement links TRBV7-2 to TRBJ2-7. There are 12 residues in the CDR3. CDR1 SGHTA and CDR2 FQGNSA come from the germline V gene. The CDR3 reads CASSRPDYEQYF. Full variable domain (rest looked up from reference TRBV7-2 and TRBJ2-7): GAGVSQSPSNKVTEKGKDVELRCDPISGHTALYWYRQSLGQGLEFLIYFQGNSAPDKSGLPSDRFSAERTGGSVSTLTIQRTQQEDSAVYLCASSRPDYEQYFGPGTRLTVT.

This chain joins TRBV2 and TRBJ2-7; TCRdb proposes TRBD1, but this gene call is untestable without DNA. Germline V CDR1 and CDR2: SNHLY, FYNNEI. The CDR3 covers 14 residues. CDR3 sequence: CASSAVVPTYEQYF.

V gene TRBV4-1 combines with J gene TRBJ1-1; TCRdb names TRBD1, which stays unverified in the absence of DNA. The V gene's germline CDR1 is MGHRA and CDR2 YSYEKL. The CDR3 length is 16 residues. CDR3 sequence reads: CASSPQTGAQGAEAFF.

This clonotype is deemed medium-sized (0.01 to 0.1%) by its frequency. This chain connects TRBV29-1 to TRBJ2-7; TCRdb selects TRBD2, and the lack of DNA leaves this call unchecked. The CDR3 is 15 amino acids. Germline lookup yields CDR1 SQVTM and CDR2 ANQGSEA. CDR3 region: CSVEATSGTSYEQYF.

Frequency places this clonotype as medium-sized (0.01 to 0.1%). The V and J genes are TRBV29-1 and TRBJ2-5; the TCRdb D gene call, TRBD2, has no DNA to confirm it. The length of the CDR3 is 13 residues. From germline, CDR1 is SQVTM and CDR2 ANQGSEA. The chain's CDR3 is CSVGLAGGETQYF.

V and J are TRBV2 and TRBJ2-7. Germline V gene sequence: CDR1 SNHLY, CDR2 FYNNEI. CDR3 length: 11 residues. This CDR3 is CASSDNIEQYF.

V and J are TRBV29-1 and TRBJ2-1; the D call from TCRdb, TRBD2, cannot be confirmed without DNA. The CDR3 is 16 amino acids. Per the germline V gene, CDR1 is SQVTM and CDR2 is ANQGSEA. This chain's CDR3 is CSVSGLAGGGYNEQFF.

The V call is TRBV30, the J call TRBJ2-7. CDR3 length equals 13 residues. Germline V lookup: CDR1 GTSNPN, CDR2 SVGIG (reference sequence). The CDR3 spells CAWANILAVEQYF.

The CDR3 loop reads CASSPGTRGYTF. The V and J genes are TRBV2 and TRBJ1-2; TCRdb's D call, TRBD1, is unchecked because there is no DNA. Germline CDR1 and CDR2: SNHLY and FYNNEI. The CDR3 is 12 residues long.

This clonotype is called medium-sized based on its frequency. V and J are TRBV20-1 and TRBJ1-2; TCRdb reports TRBD1, a call that lacks DNA to check it against. The CDR3 is 11 amino acids. In germline, CDR1 is DFQATT, CDR2 SNEGSKA (reference sequence). The CDR3: CSAGQGYGYTF.

This clonotype shows up as medium-sized by frequency. The chain employs TRBV11-1 and TRBJ2-7; TCRdb reports TRBD2, a call that lacks DNA to check it against. The CDR3 covers 14 residues. Germline-derived CDR1 and CDR2 are SGHAT and FQDESV (reference sequence). This CDR3 reads CASSSGPNGYEQYF.

The gene calls are TRBV2 and TRBJ1-3; TCRdb's assignment of TRBD1 cannot be checked, as there is no DNA. CDR3 size: 16 residues. Per germline, CDR1 SNHLY and CDR2 FYNNEI. CDR3 residues: CASRSTGTFSGNTIYF.

The chain uses TRBV29-1 and TRBJ2-1; TCRdb's D call of TRBD2 is untestable without DNA. The length of the CDR3 is 13 residues. Looked up from germline, CDR1 is SQVTM and CDR2 is ANQGSEA. CDR3 loop: CSLTSGRAIEQFF.

The chain carries TRBV29-1 and TRBJ2-2; TCRdb lists TRBD2, though no DNA is available to test this call. The CDR3 consists of 12 residues. The germline V gene has CDR1 SQVTM and CDR2 ANQGSEA. The CDR3 protein is CSVGSSSGELFF.

The chain carries TRBV19 and TRBJ1-1; the TCRdb call, TRBD1, lacks DNA for checking. This CDR3 region has 14 residues. From germline, CDR1 is LNHDA and CDR2 SQIVND (reference sequence). CDR3 region: CASRTTGENTEAFF.

The CDR3 reads CSVEVAGHSLETQYF. The J gene is TRBJ2-5, the V gene TRBV29-1; the D call from TCRdb, TRBD2, cannot be confirmed without DNA. The CDR3 runs 15 residues. In germline, CDR1 is SQVTM, CDR2 ANQGSEA.

The rearrangement links TRBV4-3 to TRBJ2-3. The CDR3 totals 15 residues. The germline V gene encodes CDR1 LGHNA and CDR2 YSLEER. The chain's CDR3 is CASSQVNRLTDTQYF.

Measured by frequency, this clonotype is medium-sized. J is TRBJ2-1 and V is TRBV7-9; checking the TCRdb D call of TRBD2 is not possible without DNA. The CDR3 has 13 residues. Germline V lookup: CDR1 SEHNR, CDR2 FQNEAQ (reference sequence). The CDR3 reads CASSLRQAGEQFF. The whole variable domain, filled in from reference TRBV7-9 and TRBJ2-1, reads DTGVSQNPRHKITKRGQNVTFRCDPISEHNRLYWYRQTLGQGPEFLTYFQNEAQLEKSRLLSDRFSAERPKGSFSTLEIQRTEQGDSAMYLCASSLRQAGEQFFGPGTRLTVL.

CDR3 amino acids: CSVHGDRNTEAFF. The chain has TRBV29-1 and TRBJ1-1. The CDR3 length is 13 residues. Looked up from germline, CDR1 is SQVTM and CDR2 is ANQGSEA.